This is a list of T cell receptor beta chains from one sample in a study of blood T cell repertoires in COVID-19. The table came from immunoSEQ multiplex PCR; TCRdb's copy has only in-frame clones and leaves some out. The sample has around 250,000 clones; about four fifths are singletons. The source material was peripheral blood. Receptors were obtained from a man aged 25 to 45 who had recovered from COVID-19. Each CDR3 is given with its conserved first and last residue. Fields, in order: V gene, D gene, clone size, J gene, CDR3 protein, CDR3 DNA. The D gene is left open where the match is weak. Size is stated for part of the rows, as once, few or many counts, or as a class when the clone is expanded.

TRBV10-1,TRBD2,.,TRBJ2-2,CASSERSGGANTGELFF,TGCGCCAGCAGTGAGCGTAGCGGGGGCGCCAACACCGGGGAGCTGTTTTTT
TRBV20-1,.,.,TRBJ2-1,CSAETEVKQFF,TGCAGTGCGGAAACCGAGGTGAAGCAGTTCTTC
TRBV4-1,TRBD1,once,TRBJ1-1,CASTRQGLGTEAFF,TGCGCCAGCACGCGACAGGGGCTGGGGACTGAAGCTTTCTTT
TRBV5-4,.,many,TRBJ1-1,CASSLEGEGTEAFF,TGTGCCAGCAGCTTGGAGGGGGAGGGCACTGAAGCTTTCTTT
TRBV19,.,.,TRBJ1-3,CASSPSGETRNTIYF,TGTGCCAGTAGCCCATCGGGGGAGACGAGAAACACCATATATTTT
TRBV18,.,.,TRBJ1-1,CASSTLGGAFVNTEAFF,TGTGCCAGCTCAACTCTGGGGGGGGCGTTTGTGAACACTGAAGCTTTCTTT
TRBV4-1,.,.,TRBJ1-5,CASRERYTGTNQPQHF,TGCGCCAGCAGGGAAAGGTACACAGGGACCAATCAGCCCCAGCATTTT
TRBV29-1,.,.,TRBJ2-7,CSVKGGGHEQYF,TGCAGCGTCAAAGGGGGGGGCCACGAGCAGTACTTC
TRBV5-1,.,.,TRBJ1-3,CASSFKTGDSGNTIYF,TGCGCCAGCAGCTTTAAGACGGGTGACTCTGGAAACACCATATATTTT
TRBV7-3,.,.,TRBJ2-3,CASSLDFSSTDTQYF,TGTGCCAGCAGCTTGGACTTTTCTAGCACAGATACGCAGTATTTT
TRBV4-2,.,.,TRBJ2-3,CASSQGYRGPADTQYF,TGTGCCAGCAGCCAAGGATATAGGGGCCCTGCAGATACGCAGTATTTT
TRBV19,.,.,TRBJ1-5,CASSIGAASNQPQHF,TGTGCCAGTAGTATAGGGGCAGCTAGCAATCAGCCCCAGCATTTT
TRBV3-1/TRBV3-2,.,.,TRBJ1-1,CASSQGARVMNTEAFF,TGTGCCAGCAGCCAAGGGGCCAGGGTTATGAACACTGAAGCTTTCTTT
TRBV20-1,TRBD2,.,TRBJ2-1,CSASSEGRGGGEQFF,TGCAGTGCTAGTTCCGAAGGGCGGGGGGGCGGTGAGCAGTTCTTC
TRBV18,.,.,TRBJ1-1,CASSPPASGANTEAFF,TGTGCCAGCTCACCACCGGCTTCTGGGGCGAACACTGAAGCTTTCTTT
TRBV10-3,.,.,TRBJ2-1,CAISEHYNEQFF,TGTGCCATCAGTGAGCACTACAATGAGCAGTTCTTC
TRBV28,.,few,TRBJ1-6,CASSPRSPTAYNSPLHF,TGTGCCAGCAGTCCGCGTTCTCCGACAGCCTATAATTCACCCCTCCACTTT
TRBV6-5,TRBD2,.,TRBJ2-3,CATSGTSGTDTQYF,TGTGCCACCTCCGGGACTAGCGGCACAGATACGCAGTATTTT
TRBV3-1/TRBV3-2,TRBD1,.,TRBJ1-2,CASSHRDRGPDGYTF,TGTGCCAGCAGCCACCGGGACAGGGGTCCGGACGGCTACACCTTC
TRBV7-9,TRBD2,.,TRBJ2-3,CASSPQGLAGGDTQYF,TGTGCCAGCAGCCCCCAGGGACTAGCGGGGGGAGATACGCAGTATTTT
TRBV27,TRBD1,.,TRBJ1-4,CASSPGSGTANEKLFF,TGTGCCAGCAGTCCGGGTTCGGGGACAGCTAATGAAAAACTGTTTTTT
TRBV4-1,TRBD1,.,TRBJ2-7,CASSLGQGGNYEQYF,TGCGCCAGCAGCCTAGGACAGGGTGGGAACTACGAGCAGTACTTC
TRBV19,TRBD1,.,TRBJ1-1,CASNQMDRGPEAFF,TGTGCCAGTAACCAAATGGACAGGGGTCCTGAAGCTTTCTTT
TRBV7-9,.,.,TRBJ1-2,CASSPGANYGYTF,TGTGCCAGCAGCCCTGGAGCCAACTATGGCTACACCTTC
TRBV5-1,TRBD2,.,TRBJ2-1,CASSSGTSFYEQFF,TGCGCCAGCAGCTCCGGGACTAGTTTCTATGAGCAGTTCTTC
TRBV11-3,.,once,TRBJ2-7,CASSLHSGPSYEQYF,TGTGCCAGCAGCTTACACAGCGGCCCCTCCTACGAGCAGTACTTC
TRBV9,.,.,TRBJ1-2,CASSVNPTSDYGYTF,TGTGCCAGCAGCGTAAATCCGACGAGCGACTATGGCTACACCTTC
TRBV28,TRBD1,.,TRBJ2-3,CASIGQGRFTDTQYF,TGTGCCAGCATAGGACAGGGCCGGTTCACAGATACGCAGTATTTT
TRBV29-1,TRBD1,once,TRBJ1-6,CSVGQGINSPLHF,TGCAGCGTGGGACAGGGAATCAATTCACCCCTCCACTTT